Listed below are T cell receptor beta chains from one sample, sequenced in a study of T cell clusters in autoimmune cytopenias. Reprocessing the multiplex PCR reads, TCRdb reports a single entry for every CDR3 protein and omits DNA. The listing contains some 11,000 distinct CDR3 sequences. The sequenced material came from peripheral blood. These receptors all stem from a human donor with an autoimmune cytopenia or autoimmune hepatitis (not recorded which). Each CDR3 is given with its conserved first and last residue. The order of the fields is V gene, J gene, clone size, CDR3 protein. Where a row states a size, it is once, few, many or the class of an expanded clone; other rows omit it.

>TRBV7-6|TRBJ2-3|NA
CASSPTLTDTQYF
>TRBV6-5|TRBJ1-6|NA
CASSTGGSPLHF
>TRBV11-2|TRBJ2-1|NA
CASSSSRLAGGRNEQFF
>TRBV19|TRBJ2-3|NA
CASTLGQGSTDTQYF
>TRBV11-2|TRBJ1-2|NA
CASSLEGGGSYGYTF
>TRBV6-5|TRBJ2-7|medium-sized
CASRGKVDEQYF
>TRBV13|TRBJ2-6|medium-sized
CASSRTPGSGANVLTF
>TRBV19|TRBJ2-3|medium-sized
CASSRQGTDTQYF
>TRBV19|TRBJ1-2|NA
CASSTAGRTTYGYTF
>TRBV19|TRBJ2-1|medium-sized
CASSIDRLQFF
>TRBV30|TRBJ1-5|NA
CAWSVDNSNQPQHF
>TRBV6-6|TRBJ2-7|NA
CASSPPGSGRTRYEQYF
>TRBV6-5|TRBJ1-2|NA
CASSWAGDGYTF
>TRBV11-1|TRBJ1-1|NA
CASSFGGPITEAFF
>TRBV5-5|TRBJ2-1|NA
CASSFRDYQSSYNEQFF